A selection of T cell receptor beta chains follows, all from one sample in a study of blood T cell repertoires in COVID-19. Only in-frame clones appear in the TCRdb table, and some are missing; sequencing was by immunoSEQ multiplex PCR. The data show some 190,000 clones, 85% to 90% seen once. The sample comprised PBMCs or T cells enriched from blood (not recorded which). Source of these receptors: a woman between 35 and 50 years old with acute COVID-19. Both conserved end residues are part of each CDR3. A D gene is named only where the DNA matches it firmly. Some rows have no size entry. The others give once, few or many, or a class for an expanded clone.

d_call	v_call	clone_size	j_call	cdr3_aa	cdr3_nt
-	TRBV2	-	TRBJ1-6	CASSAYLDSPLHF	TGTGCCAGCAGTGCGTACTTGGATTCACCCCTCCACTTT
TRBD2	TRBV12-5	-	TRBJ2-1	CASGTQLAGPYNEQFF	TGTGCTAGTGGTACCCAACTAGCGGGTCCCTACAATGAGCAGTTCTTC
TRBD1	TRBV7-2	few	TRBJ2-7	CASSRRDRVAEQYF	TGTGCCAGCAGCCGCCGGGACAGGGTGGCCGAGCAGTACTTC
-	TRBV11-2	-	TRBJ2-5	CASSPAETQYF	TGTGCCAGCAGTCCCGCGGAGACCCAGTACTTC
-	TRBV19	-	TRBJ1-3	CASSINFSGNTIYF	TGTGCCAGTAGTATTAACTTCTCTGGAAACACCATATATTTT
-	TRBV11-3	-	TRBJ2-7	CASSLGQRLYYEQYF	TGTGCCAGCAGCTTAGGTCAGCGACTGTACTACGAGCAGTACTTC
TRBD1	TRBV6-5	-	TRBJ2-5	CASSYSVDRVQETQYF	TGTGCCAGCAGTTACTCCGTCGACAGGGTTCAAGAGACCCAGTACTTC
-	TRBV21-1	-	TRBJ2-5	CASSKRDRQETQYF	TGTGCCAGCAGCAAACGGGACAGACAAGAGACCCAGTACTTC
-	TRBV19	-	TRBJ2-5	CASSSQPTSQETQYF	TGTGCCAGTAGTTCGCAACCGACTAGCCAAGAGACCCAGTACTTC
TRBD1	TRBV2	once	TRBJ1-6	CASSVGQGNSPLHF	TGTGCCAGCAGCGTAGGACAGGGGAATTCACCCCTCCACTTT
-	TRBV27	-	TRBJ2-5	CASSRDTQETQYF	TGTGCCAGCAGTCGGGACACCCAAGAGACCCAGTACTTC
TRBD1	TRBV5-5	-	TRBJ1-1	CASSRTGQNTEAFF	TGTGCCAGCAGCCGGACAGGGCAGAACACTGAAGCTTTCTTT
-	TRBV19	-	TRBJ1-5	CASSISAGALTGKQPQHF	TGTGCCAGTAGTATATCGGCAGGGGCCCTTACCGGTAAGCAGCCCCAGCATTTT
TRBD2	TRBV5-1	once	TRBJ2-5	CASSLGTSGRDQYF	TGCGCCAGCAGCTTGGGTACTAGCGGGAGGGACCAGTACTTC
TRBD2	TRBV29-1	-	TRBJ2-1	CSGSGRNNEQFF	TGCAGCGGTAGCGGGAGAAACAATGAGCAGTTCTTC
-	TRBV25-1	-	TRBJ1-4	CASSEYLTTTNEKLFF	TGTGCCAGCAGTGAGTATTTGACAACAACTAATGAAAAACTGTTTTTT
TRBD1	TRBV3-1/TRBV3-2	-	TRBJ2-7	CASSRGQASFEQYF	TGTGCCAGCAGCCGGGGACAGGCAAGTTTCGAGCAGTACTTC
TRBD2	TRBV6-5	-	TRBJ2-7	CASRGLAGLEQYF	TGTGCCAGCAGGGGACTAGCGGGGCTCGAGCAGTACTTC
TRBD2	TRBV5-1	-	TRBJ2-3	CASSPPGLAGATDTQYF	TGCGCCAGCAGCCCTCCGGGACTAGCGGGGGCCACAGATACGCAGTATTTT
TRBD1	TRBV7-9	-	TRBJ2-2	CASSTRRQGAGGELFF	TGTGCCAGCAGCACAAGAAGACAGGGGGCAGGCGGGGAGCTGTTTTTT
-	TRBV4-1	-	TRBJ1-2	CASSLTLGSWSNYGYTF	TGCGCCAGCAGCCTTACCTTGGGGAGTTGGAGTAACTATGGCTACACCTTC
TRBD2	TRBV9	-	TRBJ2-1	CASSVAQREGNEQFF	TGTGCCAGCAGCGTAGCTCAGCGGGAGGGCAATGAGCAGTTCTTC
TRBD1	TRBV2	-	TRBJ1-5	CASSGQGDNQPQHF	TGTGCCAGCAGTGGACAGGGCGACAATCAGCCCCAGCATTTT
-	TRBV12-3/TRBV12-4	-	TRBJ2-7	CASSLILVDEQYF	TGTGCCAGCAGTTTAATCCTAGTTGACGAGCAGTACTTC
-	TRBV9	-	TRBJ2-1	CASSVDYGYEQFF	TGTGCCAGCAGCGTAGATTACGGGTATGAGCAGTTCTTC
-	TRBV27	once	TRBJ2-7	CASRPTGTYEQYF	TGTGCCAGCAGGCCCACAGGGACCTACGAGCAGTACTTC
TRBD1	TRBV5-1	-	TRBJ1-4	CASSSAGTGGEKLFF	TGCGCCAGCAGCTCTGCCGGGACAGGGGGCGAAAAACTGTTTTTT
TRBD1	TRBV19	once	TRBJ2-5	CASSHRGSETQYF	TGTGCCAGTAGTCACAGGGGCTCAGAGACCCAGTACTTC
TRBD1	TRBV6-1	-	TRBJ2-1	CASSATTGTGANEQFF	TGTGCCAGCAGTGCTACCACCGGGACAGGGGCGAATGAGCAGTTCTTC
-	TRBV4-1	once	TRBJ2-1	CASSQDGSGYNEQFF	TGCGCCAGCAGCCAAGATGGCTCCGGGTACAATGAGCAGTTCTTC
TRBD1	TRBV19	-	TRBJ2-7	CASGQGWGYEQYF	TGTGCCAGTGGACAGGGTTGGGGCTACGAGCAGTACTTC
TRBD1	TRBV7-9	-	TRBJ1-2	CASSWDSYPNYYGYTF	TGTGCCAGCAGCTGGGACAGTTACCCCAACTATTATGGCTACACCTTC
-	TRBV28	-	TRBJ1-1	CASSLTPGRGNTEAFF	TGTGCCAGCAGTTTAACCCCTGGGAGAGGGAACACTGAAGCTTTCTTT
-	TRBV29-1	-	TRBJ2-7	CSVDYGGLLYEQYF	TGCAGCGTCGACTACGGGGGACTTCTCTACGAGCAGTACTTC
TRBD1	TRBV15	-	TRBJ2-7	CATSAGLGQGVGEQYF	TGTGCCACCAGCGCCGGTTTGGGACAGGGGGTGGGGGAGCAGTACTTC
-	TRBV6-5	-	TRBJ2-7	CASSPQGFRPYEQYF	TGTGCCAGCAGTCCTCAGGGTTTTCGACCCTACGAGCAGTACTTC
-	TRBV5-6	-	TRBJ2-2	CASSRDTGELFF	TGTGCCAGCAGCAGAGACACCGGGGAGCTGTTTTTT
TRBD2	TRBV25-1	-	TRBJ2-2	CASSDHRSSGRSTGELFF	TGTGCCAGCAGTGACCACAGGTCTAGCGGGAGGTCCACCGGGGAGCTGTTTTTT
-	TRBV30	-	TRBJ2-5	CAWRTGRQGQTQYF	TGTGCCTGGAGGACCGGGAGACAGGGTCAGACCCAGTACTTC
TRBD1	TRBV5-1	-	TRBJ1-6	CASSLEGGTYSPLHF	TGCGCCAGCAGCTTGGAAGGGGGCACGTATTCACCCCTCCACTTT
-	TRBV14	-	TRBJ2-5	CASSQDLRQETQYF	TGTGCCAGCAGCCAAGATCTGAGACAAGAGACCCAGTACTTC
TRBD2	TRBV6-2/TRBV6-3	-	TRBJ2-7	CASSYPGLGVYEQYF	TGTGCCAGCAGTTACCCGGGACTAGGTGTATACGAGCAGTACTTC
TRBD2	TRBV6-5	-	TRBJ2-1	CASSPTSGFYNEQFF	TGTGCCAGCAGTCCGACTAGCGGGTTCTACAATGAGCAGTTCTTC
TRBD2	TRBV29-1	-	TRBJ2-1	CSVLADYNEQFF	TGCAGCGTTCTAGCGGATTACAATGAGCAGTTCTTC
-	TRBV27	-	TRBJ2-1	CASSLDRQAPGQFF	TGTGCCAGCAGTTTGGATCGACAGGCCCCCGGGCAGTTCTTC
-	TRBV6-2/TRBV6-3	few	TRBJ2-2	CASSYATRGGELFF	TGTGCCAGCAGTTACGCCACTCGGGGCGGGGAGCTGTTTTTT
-	TRBV25-1	few	TRBJ1-2	CASSQDRPPYGYTF	TGTGCCAGCAGCCAGGACAGACCGCCCTATGGCTACACCTTC
TRBD1	TRBV3-1/TRBV3-2	-	TRBJ2-7	CASSHGGQGRYEQYF	TGTGCCAGCAGCCATGGGGGACAGGGACGCTACGAGCAGTACTTC
-	TRBV18	-	TRBJ2-7	CASSPRGQYEQYF	TGTGCCAGCTCACCAAGGGGCCAGTACGAGCAGTACTTC
-	TRBV12-3/TRBV12-4	-	TRBJ2-2	CASSLTVTGELFF	TGTGCCAGCAGTTTAACAGTTACCGGGGAGCTGTTTTTT
-	TRBV19	-	TRBJ1-5	CATSWGQGNQPQHF	TGTGCCACCTCATGGGGGCAGGGTAATCAGCCCCAGCATTTT
TRBD2	TRBV5-1	-	TRBJ2-1	CASSLGGLAGSYNEQFF	TGCGCCAGCAGCTTGGGGGGACTAGCGGGTTCCTACAATGAGCAGTTCTTC
-	TRBV4-2	-	TRBJ2-6	CASSQFRSGANVLTF	TGTGCCAGCAGCCAATTTCGGTCTGGGGCCAACGTCCTGACTTTC